The 14 T cell receptor beta chains presented below share a single source sample, sequenced in a study of cytomegalovirus exposure and HLA in healthy donors. Primers included in the PCR were 60 Vbeta and 13 Jbeta primers. Assay used: immunoSEQ multiplex PCR; TCRdb lists only in-frame clones, some missing. The sample includes approximately 140,000 clones, about four fifths of them seen just once. Input material: PBMCs. The source is a man aged 45-65 years in good health and CMV-seropositive.

The chain uses TRBV5-4 and TRBJ1-1; 9 bases match TRBD1. J lost 3 bases, V lost 5 bases, and 5 bases had no gene match. The CDR3 is made up of 14 amino acids. Germline V gene sequence: CDR1 SGHNT, CDR2 YYREEE (reference sequence). CDR3 region: CASRTRQGDTEAFF. The CDR3 region has the DNA TGTGCCAGCAGAACAAGACAGGGGGACACTGAAGCTTTCTTT.

This rearrangement joins TRBV6-5 to TRBJ1-2; D unresolved. Germline lookup yields CDR1 MNHEY and CDR2 SVGAGI. V lost 4 bases and J lost 4, with 13 bases in between. The CDR3 is made up of 14 amino acids. The CDR3 DNA sequence: TGTGCCAGCAGTTCTATAGACGGGATCTATGGCTACACCTTC. Translating it yields CASSSIDGIYGYTF.

The rearrangement links TRBV4-1 to TRBJ1-2; D is possibly TRBD1 (5 bases). V shed 0 bases and J shed 5 bases, with 16 bases lying between them. The CDR3 consists of 16 residues. CDR1 and CDR2 (germline): MGHRA, YSYEKL. CDR3 in amino acids: CASSQDGNRREYGYTF. DNA for the CDR3: TGCGCCAGCAGCCAAGATGGGAACAGGAGGGAATATGGCTACACCTTC.

The rearrangement links TRBV27 to TRBJ2-5, with 9 nucleotides matching TRBD2. The assigned J gene may be wrong: the sequence end matches TRBJ2-7 better. The CDR3 spans 14 residues. Germline V gene sequence: CDR1 MNHEY, CDR2 SMNVEV (reference sequence). The CDR3: CATARAGGVYEQYF. The CDR3 DNA reads TGTGCCACCGCAAGAGCGGGAGGAGTCTACGAGCAGTACTTC.

V is TRBV29-1 and J is TRBJ2-5; D is undetermined. Trimming took 7 bases from V and 5 from J, leaving 26 bases between them. Per the germline V gene, CDR1 is SQVTM and CDR2 is ANQGSEA. This CDR3 has 16 amino acids. CDR3 sequence: CSARPPRFGYGETQYF. The CDR3 DNA reads as TGCAGCGCCAGACCCCCTCGTTTTGGTTACGGGGAGACCCAGTACTTC. The full variable domain, in which reference TRBV29-1 and TRBJ2-5 provide the parts outside the CDR3, is SAVISQKPSRDICQRGTSLTIQCQVDSQVTMMFWYRQQPGQSLTLIATANQGSEATYESGFVIDKFPISRPNLTFSTLTVSNMSPEDSSIYLCSARPPRFGYGETQYFGPGTRLLVL.

The rearrangement links TRBV2 to TRBJ1-3; D might be TRBD1 (5 bases). V lost 6 bases, J lost 8 bases, and 17 bases lay in between. CDR1 is SNHLY and CDR2 is FYNNEI in the germline V gene. The CDR3 extends over 14 amino acids. The CDR3 loop reads CASSGGLGGDTIYF. The CDR3 DNA is TGTGCCAGCAGCGGAGGACTTGGGGGGGACACCATATATTTT.

The CDR3 region has the DNA TGTGCCAGCACCCTAGCGGGGTCCTCCTACGAGCAGTACTTC. Translating gives CASTLAGSSYEQYF. The chain links TRBV6-6 to TRBJ2-7; 9 positions agree with TRBD2. This CDR3 has 14 amino acids. V trimming: 7 bases; J trimming: 0 bases; junction bases outside the gene matches: 4. Germline-derived CDR1 and CDR2 are MNHNY and SVGAGI (reference sequence).

The chain carries TRBV27 and TRBJ2-7; 7 nucleotides agree with TRBD2. The CDR3 covers 16 residues. Trimming at V came to 3 bases and at J to 3 bases, leaving 11 bases not matched to a gene. In germline, CDR1 is MNHEY, CDR2 SMNVEV (reference sequence). This chain's CDR3 is CASSFSVGEGHYEQYF. The CDR3, as DNA: TGTGCCAGCAGTTTTTCAGTGGGGGAGGGCCACTACGAGCAGTACTTC.

This clone is a singleton in its sample. The chain employs TRBV6-1 and TRBJ2-7; unclear D gene. The CDR3 has 13 residues. Germline CDR1 reads MNHNS; CDR2 reads SASEGT. Trimming took 5 bases from V and 0 from J, leaving 8 bases between them. The CDR3 DNA reads TGTGCCAGCAGTTCAGCAGGCTCCTACGAGCAGTACTTC. Translating gives CASSSAGSYEQYF.

This clone was detected only a few times. This chain uses TRBV6-5 with TRBJ1-1; TRBD1 might be the D (5 bases). The germline gives CDR1 MNHEY, CDR2 SVGAGI. The CDR3 contains 13 residues. V lost 5 bases, J lost 3 bases, and 10 bases lay in between. The CDR3 coding sequence is TGTGCCAGCAGTAGGGGTAGTGACACTGAAGCTTTCTTT. It translates to CASSRGSDTEAFF.

The chain has TRBV27 and TRBJ2-3; 10 bases line up with TRBD2. The CDR3 length is 14 residues. CDR1 is MNHEY, CDR2 SMNVEV, per germline (reference sequence). Trimming at V came to 5 bases and at J to 4 bases, leaving 3 bases not matched to a gene. CDR3 in DNA: TGTGCCAGCAGTCTAGCGGGAGCGGCAGATACGCAGTATTTT. It encodes CASSLAGAADTQYF.

The chain carries TRBV2 and TRBJ2-5, with TRBD2 identical over 8 bases. The CDR3 loop spans 14 amino acids. V dropped 4 bases and J dropped 4; count of bases not matched to a gene: 5. Germline V CDR1 and CDR2: SNHLY, FYNNEI. CDR3 sequence reads: CASSVGRAAETQYF. The CDR3 DNA reads TGTGCCAGCAGTGTCGGGAGGGCCGCAGAGACCCAGTACTTC.

DNA of the CDR3: TGTGCCAGCTCACCGACCGGGACTAGCGGGACCGGGGAGCTGTTTTTT. Its translation: CASSPTGTSGTGELFF. The chain carries TRBV18 and TRBJ2-2; 12 positions match TRBD2. V was clipped by 3 bases and J by 5 bases; unmatched bases: 4. Germline values: CDR1 KGHSH, CDR2 LQKENI. The CDR3 is 16 amino acids.

The V call is TRBV4-1, the J call TRBJ1-2, with D maybe TRBD1 (5 bases). With 0 bases removed from V and 4 bases from J, the gap between germline ends came to 12 bases. CDR1 is MGHRA, CDR2 YSYEKL, per germline. The CDR3 totals 15 residues. The CDR3 DNA reads TGCGCCAGCAGCCAAGATGGGCAGGGAGGCTATGGCTACACCTTC. Protein product: CASSQDGQGGYGYTF.